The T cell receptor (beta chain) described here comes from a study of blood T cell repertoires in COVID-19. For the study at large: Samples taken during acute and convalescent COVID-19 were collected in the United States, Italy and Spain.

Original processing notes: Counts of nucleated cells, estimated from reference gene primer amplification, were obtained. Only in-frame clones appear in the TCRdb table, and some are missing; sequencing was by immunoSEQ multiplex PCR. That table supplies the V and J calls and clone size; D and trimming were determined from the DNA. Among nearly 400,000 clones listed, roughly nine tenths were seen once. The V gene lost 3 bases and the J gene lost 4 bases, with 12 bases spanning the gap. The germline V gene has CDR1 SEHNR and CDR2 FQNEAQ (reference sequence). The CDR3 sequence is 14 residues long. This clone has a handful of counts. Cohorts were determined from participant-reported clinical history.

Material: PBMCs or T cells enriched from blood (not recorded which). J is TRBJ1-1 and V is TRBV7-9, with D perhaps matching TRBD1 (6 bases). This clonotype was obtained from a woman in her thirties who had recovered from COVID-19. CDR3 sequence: CASSFIQGGTEAFF. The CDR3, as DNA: TGTGCCAGCAGCTTTATACAGGGTGGCACTGAAGCTTTCTTT.